This T cell receptor (beta chain) came from a study of human T cells and chemical hapten exposure. The study, taken as a whole, reports: TCRs exceeding a frequency of 1 in 1000 stayed unchanged under DPC sensitization. Relative to controls, expanded TCRs formed significantly more large CDR3 similarity clusters.

In TCRdb, the RACE reads were re-called with MiXCR into one record per CDR3 protein. The table lists roughly 200,000 distinct CDR3 sequences, about 20% of them singletons. This CDR3 is built from 17 residues. V dropped 1 base and J dropped 10; count of bases not matched to a gene: 9. As for time point: patch test 1, 2 weeks after DPC sensitization. Treatment in this sample: therapeutic diphenylcyclopropenone sensitization with weekly scalp DPC. The drawing of blood occurred before each patch test was applied. As to this clonotype: What it recognizes is unknown.

The material was whole blood, obtained in connection with sensitization to the hapten diphenylcyclopropenone (DPC). The receptor was isolated from a woman in her fifties or sixties with alopecia areata. Some clones in this sample may be carry-over from other donors' samples. The chain couples TRBV12-3 or TRBV12-4 to TRBJ2-3, with 15 bases identical to TRBD2. CDR3 residues: CASSLEPGLAGGSSQYF. CDR3 DNA sequence: TGTGCCAGCAGTTTAGAACCGGGACTAGCGGGAGGCTCATCGCAGTATTTT.